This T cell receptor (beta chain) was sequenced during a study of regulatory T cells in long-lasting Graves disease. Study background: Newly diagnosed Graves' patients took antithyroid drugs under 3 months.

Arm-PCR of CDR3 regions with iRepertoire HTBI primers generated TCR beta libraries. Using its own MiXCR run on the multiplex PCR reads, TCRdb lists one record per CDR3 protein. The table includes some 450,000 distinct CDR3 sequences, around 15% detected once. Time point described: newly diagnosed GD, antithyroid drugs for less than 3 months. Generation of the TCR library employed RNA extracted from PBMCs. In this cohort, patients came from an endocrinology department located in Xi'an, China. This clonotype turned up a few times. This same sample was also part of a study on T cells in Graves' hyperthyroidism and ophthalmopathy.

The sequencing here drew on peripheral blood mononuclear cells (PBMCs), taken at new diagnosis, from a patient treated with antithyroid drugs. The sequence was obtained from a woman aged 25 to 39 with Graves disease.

CDR3 DNA: TGCAGCGTTGCCTACACAGGGGAGTGGACTGAAGCTTTCTTT. Protein product: CSVAYTGEWTEAFF. The chain joins TRBV29-1 to TRBJ1-1; 7 nucleotides agree with TRBD1. Germline V gene lookup returns CDR1 SQVTM and CDR2 ANQGSEA. V trimming: 4 bases; J trimming: 5 bases; junction bases outside the gene matches: 10. The CDR3 length is 14 residues.